This TCR beta chain was captured by sequencing in a study of technical replicates of blood from a handful of donors. This clone was seen a single time. The germline V gene encodes CDR1 MNHEY and CDR2 SVGAGI. The germline V and J ends were trimmed by 5 bases and 7 bases, with 12 bases remaining between them. This CDR3 has 14 amino acids. Using immunoSEQ multiplex PCR, the repertoire was profiled, and TCRdb retains in-frame clones only, with some absent. The sample contains fewer than 65,000 clones, around 87% of which appear only once. The chain employs TRBV6-5 and TRBJ1-6; a possible D gene is TRBD1 (6 bases). Sequencing was done on a sample of PBMCs. The TCR comes from a human donor in good health. Some clones in this sample may be carry-over from other donors' samples. Here the CDR3 reads CASSNSGANSPLHF. The CDR3 region has the DNA TGTGCCAGCAGTAATTCAGGGGCCAATTCACCCCTCCACTTT.